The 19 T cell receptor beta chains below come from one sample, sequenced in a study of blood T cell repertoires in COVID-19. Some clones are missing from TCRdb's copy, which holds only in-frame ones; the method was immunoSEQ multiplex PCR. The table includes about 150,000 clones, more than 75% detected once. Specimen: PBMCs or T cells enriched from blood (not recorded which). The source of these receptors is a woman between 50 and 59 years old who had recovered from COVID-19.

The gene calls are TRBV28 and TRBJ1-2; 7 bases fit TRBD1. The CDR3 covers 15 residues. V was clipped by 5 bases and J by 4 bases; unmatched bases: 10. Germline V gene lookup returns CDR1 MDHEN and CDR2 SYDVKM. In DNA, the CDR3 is TGTGCCAGCAGTACCACCGGGACAGTTCTCTATGGCTACACCTTC. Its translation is CASSTTGTVLYGYTF.

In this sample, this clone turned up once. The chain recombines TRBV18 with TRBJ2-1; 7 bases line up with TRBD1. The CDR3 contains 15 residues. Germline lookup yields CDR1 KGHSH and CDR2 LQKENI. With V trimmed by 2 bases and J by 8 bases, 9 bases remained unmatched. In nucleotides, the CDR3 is TGTGCCAGCTCACCAGTAACAGGGGCTCTTGATGAGCAGTTCTTC. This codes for CASSPVTGALDEQFF.

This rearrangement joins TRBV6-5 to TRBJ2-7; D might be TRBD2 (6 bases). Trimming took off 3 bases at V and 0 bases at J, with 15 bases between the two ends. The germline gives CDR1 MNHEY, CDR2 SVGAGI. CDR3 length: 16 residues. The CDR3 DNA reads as TGTGCCAGCAGTTATCGCAGAGCGGGCCTCTCCTACGAGCAGTACTTC. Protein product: CASSYRRAGLSYEQYF.

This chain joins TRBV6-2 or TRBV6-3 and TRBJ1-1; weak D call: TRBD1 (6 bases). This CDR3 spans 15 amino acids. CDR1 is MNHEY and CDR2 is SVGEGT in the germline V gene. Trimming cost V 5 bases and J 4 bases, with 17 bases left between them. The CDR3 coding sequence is TGTGCCAGCAGTCCCGGGACAAGGGACGCCACTGAAGCTTTCTTT. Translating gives CASSPGTRDATEAFF.

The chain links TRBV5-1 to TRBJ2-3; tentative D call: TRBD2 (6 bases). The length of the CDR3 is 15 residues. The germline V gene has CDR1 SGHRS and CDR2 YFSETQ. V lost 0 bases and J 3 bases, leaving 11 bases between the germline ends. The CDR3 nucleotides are TGCGCCAGCAGCTTGGGACTAGACGGAACAGATACGCAGTATTTT. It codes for CASSLGLDGTDTQYF.

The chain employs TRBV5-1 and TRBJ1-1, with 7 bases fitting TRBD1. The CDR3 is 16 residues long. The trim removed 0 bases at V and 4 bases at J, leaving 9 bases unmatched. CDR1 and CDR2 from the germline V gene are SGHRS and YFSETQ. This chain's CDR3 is CASSLALLAGGTEAFF. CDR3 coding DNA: TGCGCCAGCAGCTTGGCCCTCCTTGCAGGGGGCACTGAAGCTTTCTTT.

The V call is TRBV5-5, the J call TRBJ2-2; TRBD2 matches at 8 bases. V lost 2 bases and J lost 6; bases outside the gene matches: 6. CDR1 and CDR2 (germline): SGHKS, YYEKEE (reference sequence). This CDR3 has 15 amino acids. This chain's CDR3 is CASSLGSGIAGELFF. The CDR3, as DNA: TGTGCCAGCAGCTTAGGTAGCGGGATCGCCGGGGAGCTGTTTTTT. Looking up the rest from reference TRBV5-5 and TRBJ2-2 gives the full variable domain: DAGVTQSPTHLIKTRGQQVTLRCSPISGHKSVSWYQQVLGQGPQFIFQYYEKEERGRGNFPDRFSARQFPNYSSELNVNALLLGDSALYLCASSLGSGIAGELFFGEGSRLTVL.

The DNA of the CDR3 is TGCAGTGCTAGTCAGGGGTGGACTGAAGCTTTCTTT. Its protein product is CSASQGWTEAFF. V and J are TRBV20-1 and TRBJ1-1, with a possible D match to TRBD1 (6 bases). CDR1 is DFQATT and CDR2 is SNEGSKA in the germline V gene (reference sequence). The CDR3 has 12 residues. V was cut by 3 bases and J by 5 bases, with 10 bases left in between.

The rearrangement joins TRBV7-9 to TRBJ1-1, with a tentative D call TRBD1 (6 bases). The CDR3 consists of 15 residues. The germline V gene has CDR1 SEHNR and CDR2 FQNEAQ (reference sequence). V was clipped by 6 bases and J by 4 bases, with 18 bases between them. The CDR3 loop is CASRPPNRVSTEAFF. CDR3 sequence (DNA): TGTGCCAGCAGACCGCCTAACAGGGTTAGCACTGAAGCTTTCTTT.

CDR3 in DNA: TGTGCCAGCAGTGCGGCGGTGCACTATGGCTACACCTTC. Translating gives CASSAAVHYGYTF. The chain links TRBV2 to TRBJ1-2; D unresolved. CDR1 SNHLY and CDR2 FYNNEI come from the germline V gene. The CDR3 sequence is 13 residues long. V was clipped by 4 bases and J by 3 bases, with 9 bases between them.

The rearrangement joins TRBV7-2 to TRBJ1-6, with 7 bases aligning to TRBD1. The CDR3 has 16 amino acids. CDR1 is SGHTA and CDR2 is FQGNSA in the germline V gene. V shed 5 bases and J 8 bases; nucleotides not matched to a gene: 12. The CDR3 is CASSLTGNVPYSPLHF. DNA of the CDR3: TGTGCCAGCAGCCTGACAGGGAACGTACCCTATTCACCCCTCCACTTT.

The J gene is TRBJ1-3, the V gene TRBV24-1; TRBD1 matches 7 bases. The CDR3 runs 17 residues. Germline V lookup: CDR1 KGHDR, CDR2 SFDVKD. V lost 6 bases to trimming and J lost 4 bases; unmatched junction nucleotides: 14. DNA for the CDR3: TGTGCCACCAGTACCGGGACAGCTCCTCGTCTGGGAAACACCATATATTTT. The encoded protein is CATSTGTAPRLGNTIYF.

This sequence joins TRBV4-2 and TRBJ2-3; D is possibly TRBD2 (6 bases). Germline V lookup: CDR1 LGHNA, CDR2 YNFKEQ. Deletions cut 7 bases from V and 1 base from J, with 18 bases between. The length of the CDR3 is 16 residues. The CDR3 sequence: CASTANGRQGTDTQYF. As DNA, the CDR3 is TGTGCCAGCACCGCAAATGGGAGGCAGGGCACAGATACGCAGTATTTT.

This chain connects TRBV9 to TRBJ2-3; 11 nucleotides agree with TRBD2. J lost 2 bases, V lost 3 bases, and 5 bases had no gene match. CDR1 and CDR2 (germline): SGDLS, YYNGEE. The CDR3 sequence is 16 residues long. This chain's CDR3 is CASSGRLAGTTDTQYF. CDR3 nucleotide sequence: TGTGCCAGCAGCGGACGACTAGCGGGAACCACAGATACGCAGTATTTT.

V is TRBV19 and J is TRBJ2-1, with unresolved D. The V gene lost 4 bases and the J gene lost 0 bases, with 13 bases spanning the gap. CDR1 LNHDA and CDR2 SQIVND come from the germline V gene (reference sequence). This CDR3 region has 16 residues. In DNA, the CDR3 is TGTGCCAGTAGTACCCCACTTGGCGGCTCCTACAATGAGCAGTTCTTC. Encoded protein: CASSTPLGGSYNEQFF.

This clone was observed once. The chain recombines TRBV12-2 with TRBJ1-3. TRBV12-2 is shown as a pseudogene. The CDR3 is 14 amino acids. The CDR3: CASRAPSSGNTIYF. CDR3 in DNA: TGTGCAAGTCGCGCTCCGAGCTCTGGAAACACCATATATTTT.

In DNA form, the CDR3 reads TGTGCCACCAGCAGAGATCTCGAGAACAATGAGCAGTTCTTC. Its protein is CATSRDLENNEQFF. J is TRBJ2-1 and V is TRBV15; D is unclear. The CDR3 sequence is 14 residues long. Germline values: CDR1 LNHNV, CDR2 YYDKDF (reference sequence). V was pared by 0 bases and J by 5 bases, with 8 bases between.

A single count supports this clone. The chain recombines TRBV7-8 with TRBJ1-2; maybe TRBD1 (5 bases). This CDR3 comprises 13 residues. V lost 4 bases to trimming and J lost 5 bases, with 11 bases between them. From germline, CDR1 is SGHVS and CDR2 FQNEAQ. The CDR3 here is CASSSLRQYGYTF. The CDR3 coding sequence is TGTGCCAGCAGCTCCCTAAGACAGTATGGCTACACCTTC.

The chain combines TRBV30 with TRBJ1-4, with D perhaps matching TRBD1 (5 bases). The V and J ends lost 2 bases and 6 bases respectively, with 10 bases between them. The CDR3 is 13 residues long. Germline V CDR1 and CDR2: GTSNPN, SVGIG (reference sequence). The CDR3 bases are TGTGCCTGGAGTAAGGGGTGGCATGAAAAACTGTTTTTT. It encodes CAWSKGWHEKLFF.